This T cell receptor (beta chain) originates from a study of shared clonotypes between healthy human individuals. Produced via immunoSEQ multiplex PCR; TCRdb's table is partial and in-frame only. This table has approximately 1,000,000 clones, around 78% appearing once. The TCR sequence derives from a man aged 18 to 30 in good health. Some clones in this sample may be carry-over from other donors' samples. The specimen was memory CD4+ T cells from PBMCs. The subset is: CD45RA-negative fraction.

DNA of the CDR3: TGTGCCAGCAGCTTGAGGAGGGGGCGCAATGGCTACACCTTC. Amino acid sequence: CASSLRRGRNGYTF. The genes are TRBV5-6 and TRBJ1-2; 7 positions agree with TRBD1. This CDR3 has 14 amino acids. Germline trimming cut 1 base from V and 6 bases from J; bases unmatched to any gene: 6. Germline V gene lookup returns CDR1 SGHDT and CDR2 YYEEEE. Using reference TRBV5-6 and TRBJ1-2 for the parts outside the CDR3, the full variable domain is DAGVTQSPTHLIKTRGQQVTLRCSPKSGHDTVSWYQQALGQGPQFIFQYYEEEERQRGNFPDRFSGHQFPNYSSELNVNALLLGDSALYLCASSLRRGRNGYTFGSGTRLTVV.